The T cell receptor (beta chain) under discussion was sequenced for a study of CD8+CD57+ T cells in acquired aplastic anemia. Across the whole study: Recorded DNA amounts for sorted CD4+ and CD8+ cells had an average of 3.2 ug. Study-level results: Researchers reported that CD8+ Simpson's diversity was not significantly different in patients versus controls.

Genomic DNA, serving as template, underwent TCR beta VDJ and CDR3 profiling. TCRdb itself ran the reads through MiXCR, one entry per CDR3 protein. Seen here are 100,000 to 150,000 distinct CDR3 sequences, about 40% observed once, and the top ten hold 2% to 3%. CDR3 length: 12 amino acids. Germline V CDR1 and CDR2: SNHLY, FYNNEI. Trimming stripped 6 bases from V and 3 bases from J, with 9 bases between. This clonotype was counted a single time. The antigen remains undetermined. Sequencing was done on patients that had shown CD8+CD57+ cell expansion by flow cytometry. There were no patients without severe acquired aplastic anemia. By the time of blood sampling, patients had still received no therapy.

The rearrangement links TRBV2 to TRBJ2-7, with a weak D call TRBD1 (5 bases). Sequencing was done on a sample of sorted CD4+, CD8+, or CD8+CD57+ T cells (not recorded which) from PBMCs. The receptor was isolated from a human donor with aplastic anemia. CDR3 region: CASSGRGYEQYF. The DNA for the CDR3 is TGTGCCAGCAGCGGTAGGGGCTACGAGCAGTACTTC.